The clone carrying this TCR beta chain showed up just once. The data stem from a study of PD-1 blockade in classical Hodgkin lymphoma. Measured with immunoSEQ multiplex PCR; TCRdb has only the in-frame clones, and not every one. Here the sample spans about 85,000 clones, about 93% being singletons. The CDR3 totals 15 residues. V lost 6 bases to trimming and J lost 4 bases; unmatched junction nucleotides: 7. Germline CDR1 MNHNY, CDR2 SVGAGI (reference sequence). Every patient was affected by relapse after autologous stem cell transplantation, while exposure to brentuximab vedotin was not uniform. This chain connects TRBV6-6 to TRBJ2-7, with 12 bases lining up with TRBD1. The sample was peripheral blood mononuclear cells (PBMCs), taken before the second cycle of nivolumab. This sequence originates from a human donor with classical Hodgkin lymphoma. CDR3 sequence (DNA): TGTGCCAGCAGCCGACCGGGACAGGGGGCATACGAGCAGTACTTC. Residues: CASSRPGQGAYEQYF.